This T cell receptor beta chain was observed in a study of T cell repertoires in cytomegalovirus infection. Study at large: Public TCR beta signature analysis indicated the presence of both CMV infection and matching HLA type.

With respect to this clonotype: Its antigen remains unidentified.

Using its own MiXCR run on the reads, TCRdb lists one record per CDR3 protein. The sample contains 80,000 to 90,000 distinct CDR3 sequences, approximately 43% of which appear only once. This CDR3 comprises 12 residues. Germline assignment: CDR1 SGHVS and CDR2 FNYEAQ. The V and J ends lost 5 bases and 5 bases respectively, with 10 bases between them. This receptor was identified in a human donor in good health (CMV status not recorded). Some clones in this sample may be carry-over from other donors' samples. This sequence joins TRBV7-6 and TRBJ2-7, with D tentatively TRBD2 (5 bases). The sequences come from CD8+ T cells from cultured PBMCs, collected from culture after CMV antigen stimulation. The CDR3: CASSPPGNEQYF. CDR3 DNA sequence: TGTGCCAGCAGCCCCCCGGGGAACGAGCAGTACTTC.